Below are 27 T cell receptor beta chains sequenced from a single sample in a study of cytomegalovirus exposure and HLA in healthy donors. A multiplex PCR was run with 60 Vbeta primers and 13 Jbeta primers. This table comes from immunoSEQ multiplex PCR, and its TCRdb copy is limited to in-frame clones, with some not included. This sample has tens of thousands of clones; 65% to 85% occur once, and the top ten carry roughly 1.1%. Sequencing was performed on PBMCs. The receptor set was obtained from a girl between 2 and 10 years old in good health and CMV-seropositive.

Notes on this clone: A junction end diverges from the germline sequence, so it may reflect a read error. The chain has TRBV18 and TRBJ2-7; 9 bases align to TRBD1. Germline assignment: CDR1 KGHSH and CDR2 LQKENI. This CDR3 contains 11 residues. The CDR3: CASSRDRDINF. CDR3 DNA sequence: TGTGCCAGCTCACGGGACAGGGACATTAACTTC. Full variable domain (outside the CDR3, taken from reference TRBV18 and TRBJ2-7): NAGVMQNPRHLVRRRGQEARLRCSPMKGHSHVYWYRQLPEEGLKFMVYLQKENIIDESGMPKERFSAEFPKEGPSILRIQQVVRGDSAAYFCASSRDRDINFGPGTRLTVT.

The chain is built from TRBV27 and TRBJ1-6; 7 positions agree with TRBD1. The CDR3 spans 16 residues. V was clipped by 5 bases and J by 5 bases; unmatched bases: 9. Germline loops: CDR1 MNHEY, CDR2 SMNVEV (reference sequence). DNA for the CDR3: TGTGCCAGCAGTATCTCGGGACAGATAAATAATTCACCCCTCCACTTT. It yields the protein CASSISGQINNSPLHF.

For the CDR3, the DNA is TGTGCCTGGAGGTTCAGGGATTTCGACGAGCAGTACTTC. Its translation is CAWRFRDFDEQYF. V usage is TRBV30 and J usage is TRBJ2-7; D possibly corresponds to TRBD1 (5 bases). Germline CDR1 reads GTSNPN; CDR2 reads SVGIG (reference sequence). V lost 3 bases and J 5 bases, leaving 14 bases between the germline ends. This CDR3 spans 13 amino acids.

The V gene is TRBV14, the J gene TRBJ2-7; D unresolved. The CDR3 has 15 residues. V dropped 2 bases and J dropped 3 bases, with 14 bases sitting between them. Germline V gene data show CDR1 as SGHDN and CDR2 as FVKESK. CDR3 in DNA: TGTGCCAGCAGCCAAACGTTACTGTATAACTACGAGCAGTACTTC. It translates to CASSQTLLYNYEQYF.

The J gene is TRBJ2-1, the V gene TRBV6-5, with D possibly matching TRBD2 (6 bases). The CDR3 extends over 16 amino acids. Trimming took 2 bases from V and 6 from J, leaving 17 bases between them. In germline, CDR1 is MNHEY, CDR2 SVGAGI. CDR3 coding DNA: TGTGCCAGCAGTTACCACGGGAGTCTGAGGGGCAATGAGCAGTTCTTC. It specifies CASSYHGSLRGNEQFF.

The chain combines TRBV5-1 with TRBJ1-2, with D unresolved. Germline V gene data show CDR1 as SGHRS and CDR2 as YFSETQ. V lost 5 bases and J lost 3, with 17 bases in between. This CDR3 has 15 residues. The chain's CDR3 is CASRDSDGLHYGYTF. In DNA form, the CDR3 reads TGCGCCAGCAGGGACTCGGACGGACTCCACTATGGCTACACCTTC.

This clone was seen a handful of times. V usage is TRBV19 and J usage is TRBJ1-2; no definite D call. Germline CDR1 is LNHDA and CDR2 is SQIVND (reference sequence). The CDR3 runs to 11 residues. Trimming took 10 bases from V and 8 from J, leaving 14 bases between them. The CDR3 DNA reads as TGTGCCACTAATACACTAACCGGCTACACCTTC. It is translated as CATNTLTGYTF.

The chain couples TRBV5-1 to TRBJ2-1, with a weak D call TRBD2 (7 bases). The CDR3 sequence is 14 residues long. The V and J ends lost 1 base and 8 bases respectively, with 13 bases between them. The germline CDR1 and CDR2 sequences are SGHRS and YFSETQ. CDR3 nucleotide sequence: TGCGCCAGCAGCTTGTATAGGGGGGGTTATGAGCAGTTCTTC. It translates to CASSLYRGGYEQFF.

This sequence joins TRBV30 and TRBJ1-2; no clear D. CDR1 is GTSNPN and CDR2 is SVGIG in the germline V gene (reference sequence). This CDR3 spans 10 amino acids. Trimming pared 8 bases from V and 7 bases from J, leaving 11 bases between. CDR3 coding DNA: TGTGCCCAATGGGCAGGTGGCTACACCTTC. Translating it yields CAQWAGGYTF.

V usage is TRBV28 and J usage is TRBJ2-7, with TRBD2 matching 7 bases. V shed 3 bases and J 2 bases; nucleotides not matched to a gene: 4. There are 14 residues in the CDR3. Germline V lookup: CDR1 MDHEN, CDR2 SYDVKM. CDR3 sequence (DNA): TGTGCCAGCAGTTTGGCGGGAGTCCCCTACGAGCAGTACTTC. Translated: CASSLAGVPYEQYF.

The V and J genes are TRBV19 and TRBJ1-5; 7 nucleotides line up with TRBD1. CDR1 is LNHDA and CDR2 is SQIVND in the germline V gene (reference sequence). Losses at the gene ends were 5 bases for V and 3 bases for J; bases not matched to a gene: 7. The CDR3 totals 15 residues. The CDR3 spells CASSPTGSDNQPQHF. The CDR3 nucleotides are TGTGCCAGTAGTCCGACAGGGTCGGACAATCAGCCCCAGCATTTT.

There are a few counts of this clone. One end of the junction is discordant with germline, which a read error may explain. The chain uses TRBV18 and TRBJ2-1; TRBD2 aligns across 9 bases. The CDR3 runs to 16 residues. Germline CDR1 KGHSH, CDR2 LQKENI. The CDR3: CETRSLLAGMNNEQFF. The CDR3 nucleotides read TGCGAAACTAGAAGTTTGCTAGCGGGGATGAACAATGAGCAGTTCTTC.

This chain links TRBV6-5 with TRBJ2-7, with 12 bases lining up with TRBD2. Germline loops: CDR1 MNHEY, CDR2 SVGAGI. J gave up 8 bases and V 4 bases, and 12 bases lay outside the gene matches. CDR3 length: 16 amino acids. The CDR3 sequence is CASSSSSGGGWFQQYF. The CDR3 nucleotides read TGTGCCAGCAGTTCCTCTAGCGGGGGGGGATGGTTTCAGCAGTACTTC.

The rearrangement joins TRBV7-9 to TRBJ2-5, with 10 bases identical to TRBD1. The ends lost 5 bases at V and 1 base at J; junction bases unmatched: 1. Per germline, CDR1 SEHNR and CDR2 FQNEAQ (reference sequence). The CDR3 contains 14 residues. CDR3 nucleotide sequence: TGTGCCAGCAGCCGACAGGGGGCCCAAGAGACCCAGTACTTC. It is translated as CASSRQGAQETQYF.

The chain combines TRBV29-1 with TRBJ1-2, with 7 nucleotides matching TRBD1. This CDR3 has 15 residues. Germline V gives CDR1 SQVTM, CDR2 ANQGSEA. J lost 0 bases, V lost 6 bases, and 10 bases had no gene match. CDR3: CSVNLQGIANYGYTF. The CDR3 DNA reads as TGCAGCGTCAACTTACAGGGGATAGCTAACTATGGCTACACCTTC. Based on the CDR3 plus reference TRBV29-1 and TRBJ1-2, the full variable domain is SAVISQKPSRDICQRGTSLTIQCQVDSQVTMMFWYRQQPGQSLTLIATANQGSEATYESGFVIDKFPISRPNLTFSTLTVSNMSPEDSSIYLCSVNLQGIANYGYTFGSGTRLTVV.

The count of this clone is one. The V call is TRBV13, the J call TRBJ2-3, with D possibly matching TRBD1 (6 bases). Germline CDR1 reads PRHDT; CDR2 reads FYEKMQ (reference sequence). Between the trimmed V and J ends, which lost 5 bases and 2 bases, there was a span of 11 bases. This CDR3 spans 14 amino acids. In DNA, the CDR3 is TGTGCCAGCAGCCAAGGACAGTTCACAGATACGCAGTATTTT. Protein: CASSQGQFTDTQYF.

This chain's CDR3 is CASSQGAGSYEQYF. CDR3 coding DNA: TGCGCCAGCAGCCAAGGGGCTGGATCCTACGAGCAGTACTTC. The chain carries TRBV4-3 and TRBJ2-7; D is uncertain. CDR1 LGHNA and CDR2 YSLEER come from the germline V gene. Trimming stripped 1 base from V and 1 base from J, with 8 bases between. The CDR3 contains 14 residues.

The chain recombines TRBV7-9 with TRBJ1-1; D is unresolved. The CDR3 extends over 15 amino acids. The ends were cut back, 3 bases at V and 0 bases at J, with 11 bases in the middle. Germline V gives CDR1 SEHNR, CDR2 FQNEAQ (reference sequence). The CDR3 sequence: CASSFSGPLNTEAFF. In DNA, the CDR3 is TGTGCCAGCAGCTTTAGCGGACCCTTGAACACTGAAGCTTTCTTT.

The chain combines TRBV6-6 with TRBJ1-5; weak D call: TRBD1 (5 bases). The CDR3 loop spans 14 amino acids. Trimming removed 4 bases at V and 7 bases at J, with 14 bases between. Looked up from germline, CDR1 is MNHNY and CDR2 is SVGAGI (reference sequence). CDR3 in DNA: TGTGCCAGCAGTTCACCGACAGAAACACAGCCCCAGCATTTT. This translates into CASSSPTETQPQHF.

This chain uses TRBV7-2 with TRBJ2-7; maybe TRBD2 (6 bases). This CDR3 is 14 amino acids long. Between the trimmed V and J ends, which lost 6 bases and 6 bases, there was a span of 18 bases. Germline loops: CDR1 SGHTA, CDR2 FQGNSA. The CDR3 here is CASSFSGTSSEQYF. DNA for the CDR3: TGTGCCAGCAGTTTCTCCGGGACTTCAAGCGAGCAGTACTTC.

The V gene is TRBV11-2, the J gene TRBJ1-1; D unclear. V was cut by 4 bases and J by 11 bases, with 11 bases left in between. There are 11 residues in the CDR3. CDR1 is SGHAT and CDR2 is FQNNGV in the germline V gene. Written as DNA, the CDR3 is TGTGCCAGCAGCTCCTCCCCTCGGGCTTTCTTT. Protein product: CASSSSPRAFF. Combining the CDR3 with reference TRBV11-2 and TRBJ1-1 gives the whole variable domain EAGVAQSPRYKIIEKRQSVAFWCNPISGHATLYWYQQILGQGPKLLIQFQNNGVVDDSQLPKDRFSAERLKGVDSTLKIQPAKLEDSAVYLCASSSSPRAFFGQGTRLTVV.

This clone has just one count. The CDR3 region has the DNA TGTGCCTGGAGTAGTAGCGGAGATACGCAGTATTTT. Translated: CAWSSSGDTQYF. The rearrangement joins TRBV30 to TRBJ2-3; maybe TRBD2 (6 bases). The CDR3 length is 12 residues. CDR1 is GTSNPN, CDR2 SVGIG, per germline (reference sequence). Trimming shortened V by 2 bases and J by 5 bases, and 8 bases separated the two germline ends.

V is TRBV4-2 and J is TRBJ1-1, with 7 nucleotides matching TRBD1. Unmatched junction bases numbered 4, after V lost 4 bases and J lost 2 bases. Germline V gene sequence: CDR1 LGHNA, CDR2 YNFKEQ. CDR3 length: 14 residues. CDR3 sequence (DNA): TGTGCCAGCAGCCTTGGGACAGATAACACTGAAGCTTTCTTT. It is translated as CASSLGTDNTEAFF.

This clone has a handful of counts. The chain recombines TRBV30 with TRBJ1-1; no reliable D call. V lost 3 bases, J lost 4 bases, and 9 bases lay in between. Looked up from germline, CDR1 is GTSNPN and CDR2 is SVGIG (reference sequence). CDR3 length: 12 amino acids. The CDR3 DNA sequence: TGTGCCTGGAGCTATCTCGGCACTGAAGCTTTCTTT. This gives the protein CAWSYLGTEAFF.

The chain joins TRBV10-2 to TRBJ2-7; 11 bases line up with TRBD2. The V segment lost 5 bases and the J segment 3 bases; nucleotides outside the gene matches: 3. There are 14 residues in the CDR3. Looked up from germline, CDR1 is WSHSY and CDR2 is SAAADI. CDR3 region: CASSKGLAGYEQYF. The CDR3 DNA reads TGCGCCAGCAGTAAAGGACTAGCGGGCTACGAGCAGTACTTC.

The chain couples TRBV10-3 to TRBJ1-1; D unclear. Germline-derived CDR1 and CDR2 are ENHRY and SYGVKD. This CDR3 is built from 13 residues. V was clipped by 0 bases and J by 2 bases, with 4 bases between them. CDR3 nucleotide sequence: TGTGCCATCAGTGAGTCTCAAAACACTGAAGCTTTCTTT. It codes for CAISESQNTEAFF.

The genes are TRBV27 and TRBJ2-2; TRBD1 aligns across 7 bases. The CDR3 length is 15 residues. The trim removed 5 bases at V and 6 bases at J, leaving 9 bases unmatched. Germline loops: CDR1 MNHEY, CDR2 SMNVEV (reference sequence). CDR3 region: CASSPDRSGAGELFF. CDR3 DNA: TGTGCCAGCAGTCCGGACAGGTCCGGCGCCGGGGAGCTGTTTTTT.